The rows below give T cell receptor beta chains drawn from one sample of a study of identical twins. In TCRdb, the 5' RACE reads were re-called with MiXCR into one record per CDR3 protein. The table shows approximately 670,000 distinct CDR3 sequences, with over 5% occurring only once. Sequencing was carried out using naive T cells sorted from blood. These receptors were obtained from a young man in good health. The CDR3 runs from the conserved cysteine through the conserved F or W. The order of the fields is V gene, D gene, clone size, J gene, CDR3 protein. D genes are given only for firm matches. Expanded clones get a size class; other rows say once, few or many, or leave the size out.

TRBV6-1	.	.	TRBJ1-6	CASSRRTYNSPLHF
TRBV7-2	TRBD2	many	TRBJ2-2	CASSLVAGGNTGELFF
TRBV5-1	.	many	TRBJ2-5	CASSFQGADKTQYF
TRBV7-9	.	few	TRBJ2-7	CASSPLTRIEGNEQYF
TRBV21-1	.	few	TRBJ2-2	CASSADGGELFF
TRBV28	TRBD2	.	TRBJ2-1	CASSFRLARRSYNEQFF
TRBV5-1	.	few	TRBJ2-1	CASSMRTTSTEQFF
TRBV12-3/TRBV12-4	.	many	TRBJ1-2	CASTIGRTNYGYTF
TRBV7-9	.	many	TRBJ1-4	CASSIGGREVEKLFF
TRBV4-2	.	many	TRBJ1-5	CASSHGSGTVNQPQHF
TRBV19	.	few	TRBJ2-1	CASSTLALSSYNEQFF
TRBV6-1	TRBD1	few	TRBJ1-6	CAGSLQGRTSPLHF
TRBV29-1	TRBD2	many	TRBJ2-3	CSVEGLAGGPSTDTQYF
TRBV7-8	TRBD2	few	TRBJ2-1	CASSPWTSGEDNEQFF
TRBV7-6	TRBD2	.	TRBJ2-1	CASSSPTSGRANEQFF
TRBV4-1	.	many	TRBJ2-3	CASSQEQNTDTQYF
TRBV28	TRBD1	.	TRBJ1-2	CASSPGQTFNYGYTF
TRBV7-2	.	.	TRBJ1-2	CASSLEAPNYGYTF